This T cell receptor (beta chain) originates from a study of shared clonotypes between healthy human individuals. This clone has more than one count but fewer than ten. Its antigen is still unknown. Germline V gives CDR1 MNHEY, CDR2 SVGAGI. Between the trimmed V and J ends, which lost 5 bases and 7 bases, there was a span of 21 bases. The CDR3 loop spans 15 amino acids. The method was immunoSEQ multiplex PCR; TCRdb's version includes in-frame clones alone and lacks a portion of them. The sample holds approximately 700,000 clones, approximately 73% seen once. The study, taken as a whole, reports: Non-shared clonotypes had lower generation probabilities than those shared by all four donors.

The gene calls are TRBV6-5 and TRBJ2-7; maybe TRBD1 (6 bases). Specimen: memory CD4+ T cells sorted from blood. The sample's subset: CD45RA-negative fraction. This sequence originates from a woman aged 30 to 39 in good health. In DNA, the CDR3 is TGTGCCAGCAGTCGTTACGGACAGCCCTACGAAGAGCAGTACTTC. This gives the protein CASSRYGQPYEEQYF.